These 9 T cell receptor beta chains came from one sample sequenced in a study of T cells after yellow fever vaccination. MiXCR, run by TCRdb on the 5' RACE reads, gives a single entry per CDR3 protein. The table has some 500,000 distinct CDR3 sequences, around an eighth seen once. Sequences were derived from PBMCs, sampled on the day of the yellow fever booster vaccination. Every receptor here comes from a man aged 25 to 40 who received the YFV17D yellow fever vaccine.

This chain connects TRBV5-1 to TRBJ2-1, with 13 positions matching TRBD2. The germline gives CDR1 SGHRS, CDR2 YFSETQ. V gave up 0 bases and J gave up 9 bases; unmatched junction bases: 12. CDR3 size: 18 residues. CDR3 in amino acids: CASSLGGVGLAGDIEQFF. The CDR3, as DNA: TGCGCCAGCAGCTTGGGAGGTGTCGGACTAGCGGGAGACATTGAGCAGTTCTTC.

This clonotype has ten or more counts. Here the CDR3 DNA reads TGCGCCAGTAAAGTAGTACAGGGGTCCTACAATGAGCAGTTCTTC. This gives the protein CASKVVQGSYNEQFF. The V call is TRBV5-1, the J call TRBJ2-1; 7 bases map to TRBD1. Trimming at V came to 8 bases and at J to 1 base, leaving 9 bases not matched to a gene. This CDR3 region has 15 residues. Germline V gene sequence: CDR1 SGHRS, CDR2 YFSETQ.

Only a few counts were recorded for this clonotype. The CDR3 sequence is CASSQDEGGSAGRSYNEQFF. The CDR3, as DNA: TGCGCCAGCAGCCAAGATGAGGGGGGCTCGGCGGGTCGCTCCTACAATGAGCAGTTCTTC. The chain combines TRBV4-3 with TRBJ2-1; D is tentatively TRBD1 or TRBD2 (6 bases each). The ends were cut back, 0 bases at V and 0 bases at J, with 21 bases in the middle. The CDR3 runs 20 residues. Germline V lookup: CDR1 LGHNA, CDR2 YSLEER.

This clonotype has just a few counts. The rearrangement uses TRBV6-4 and TRBJ2-3; 16 bases agree with TRBD2. The CDR3 covers 19 residues. Germline CDR1 MRHNA, CDR2 SNTAGT. Trimming took 5 bases from V and 4 from J; bases not matched to a gene: 12. CDR3 coding DNA: TGTGCCAGCAGTCTCTCTGGGACTAGCGGGAGGGCACCTTCAGATACGCAGTATTTT. This translates into CASSLSGTSGRAPSDTQYF.

The table lists this clonotype with a few counts. This chain links TRBV27 with TRBJ2-3, with D possibly being TRBD1 (6 bases). CDR3 length: 14 amino acids. The ends were cut back, 5 bases at V and 5 bases at J, with 14 bases in the middle. CDR1 is MNHEY, CDR2 SMNVEV, per germline (reference sequence). DNA for the CDR3: TGTGCCAGCAGTCCAGGGGAGCTAGGAGATACGCAGTATTTT. Protein product: CASSPGELGDTQYF.

The V gene is TRBV19, the J gene TRBJ2-6, with D perhaps matching TRBD1 (5 bases). V was trimmed by 3 bases and J by 0 bases, leaving 9 bases between them. The CDR3 runs 16 residues. The germline V gene encodes CDR1 LNHDA and CDR2 SQIVND (reference sequence). The DNA of the CDR3 is TGTGCCAGTAGTATCGCTAGGGGCTCTGGGGCCAACGTCCTGACTTTC. It encodes CASSIARGSGANVLTF.

Only a few counts were recorded for this clonotype. The CDR3 loop reads CASSTRLAGATDTQYF. The CDR3 bases are TGTGCCAGCAGCACTAGACTAGCGGGAGCGACAGATACGCAGTATTTT. V usage is TRBV7-9 and J usage is TRBJ2-3; 12 bases map to TRBD2. The CDR3 totals 16 residues. Per the germline V gene, CDR1 is SEHNR and CDR2 is FQNEAQ (reference sequence). The junction had 6 bases not matched to a gene; V was cut back by 5 bases and J by 3 bases.

This clonotype has more than one count but fewer than ten. The V call is TRBV20-1, the J call TRBJ1-2; D gene ambiguous. This CDR3 comprises 11 residues. The germline V gene has CDR1 DFQATT and CDR2 SNEGSKA (reference sequence). Trimming left V 6 bases short and J 5 bases short, with 10 bases between. The CDR3 DNA sequence: TGCAGTGCCCCGTCCGTGTATGGCTACACCTTC. Encoded protein: CSAPSVYGYTF.

This clonotype has ten or more counts. V is TRBV9 and J is TRBJ1-2, with D tentatively TRBD1 (5 bases). The CDR3 is 14 residues long. Germline CDR1 and CDR2: SGDLS and YYNGEE. Trimming pared 0 bases from V and 6 bases from J, leaving 12 bases between. CDR3 sequence (DNA): TGTGCCAGCAGCGTAGGAGGCAGGGCGGATGGCTACACCTTC. Its translation: CASSVGGRADGYTF.